These 25 T cell receptor beta chains share one sample of origin, sequenced in a study of radiotherapy plus CTLA-4 blockade in lung cancer. The method was immunoSEQ multiplex PCR; TCRdb's version includes in-frame clones alone and lacks a portion of them. The sample comprises some 70,000 clones, around three quarters of which are singletons, and approximately 9.3% rests with the top ten. The specimen was peripheral blood, collected from a patient treated with radiotherapy plus ipilimumab. The receptors stem from a human donor with non-small cell lung cancer who had a complete response to radiotherapy plus ipilimumab.

There are a few counts of this clone. This chain uses TRBV5-6 with TRBJ1-3; possibly TRBD1 for D (5 bases). The germline V gene encodes CDR1 SGHDT and CDR2 YYEEEE. This CDR3 spans 12 amino acids. V gave up 0 bases and J gave up 7 bases, with 5 bases separating them. In DNA, the CDR3 is TGTGCCAGCAGCTTGGGACAGAACACCATATATTTT. It codes for CASSLGQNTIYF.

The V and J genes are TRBV10-1 and TRBJ1-1; no clear D. Germline loops: CDR1 WNHNN, CDR2 SYGVQD (reference sequence). V lost 0 bases to trimming and J lost 1 base, with 9 bases between them. There are 15 residues in the CDR3. The CDR3 here is CASSESVFGNTEAFF. In DNA form, the CDR3 reads TGCGCCAGCAGTGAGTCAGTATTCGGGAACACTGAAGCTTTCTTT.

This clone was observed a handful of times. The chain employs TRBV6-1 and TRBJ2-3, with 9 bases that match TRBD2. The length of the CDR3 is 14 residues. Germline CDR1 is MNHNS and CDR2 is SASEGT. V was clipped by 5 bases and J by 5 bases; unmatched bases: 5. CDR3 residues: CASSSGGSGDTQYF. CDR3 in DNA: TGTGCCAGCAGTAGCGGGGGGTCCGGAGATACGCAGTATTTT.

The rearrangement uses TRBV11-3 and TRBJ2-1; 9 nucleotides line up with TRBD2. The CDR3 consists of 16 residues. J lost 6 bases, V lost 5 bases, and 11 bases had no gene match. CDR1 SGHNT and CDR2 YENEEA come from the germline V gene. CDR3 DNA: TGTGCCAGCAGCCCCGGGGCGGGAGGGCCTGGCAATGAGCAGTTCTTC. This encodes CASSPGAGGPGNEQFF. The complete variable domain, with remaining parts taken from reference TRBV11-3 and TRBJ2-1, reads EAGVVQSPRYKIIEKKQPVAFWCNPISGHNTLYWYLQNLGQGPELLIRYENEEAVDDSQLPKDRFSAERLKGVDSTLKIQPAELGDSAVYLCASSPGAGGPGNEQFFGPGTRLTVL.

The chain joins TRBV5-1 to TRBJ2-3, with 7 positions matching TRBD2. The V and J ends lost 3 bases and 1 base, in that order; junction bases with no gene match: 8. The CDR3 contains 16 residues. Germline assignment: CDR1 SGHRS and CDR2 YFSETQ. The CDR3 loop is CASSSGTMSGTDTQYF. Written as DNA, the CDR3 is TGCGCCAGCAGCTCAGGGACTATGTCTGGCACAGATACGCAGTATTTT.

The rearrangement uses TRBV6-1 and TRBJ2-4; TRBD2 is a possible D gene (5 bases). This CDR3 region has 15 residues. The germline V gene encodes CDR1 MNHNS and CDR2 SASEGT. The V and J ends lost 7 bases and 0 bases respectively, with 13 bases between them. The chain's CDR3 is CASKNPDLAKNIQYF. In DNA, the CDR3 is TGTGCCAGCAAAAACCCGGACTTAGCCAAAAACATTCAGTACTTC.

The rearrangement joins TRBV7-6 to TRBJ2-1, with TRBD2 matching over 15 bases. The CDR3 is 17 amino acids. Germline V gene lookup returns CDR1 SGHVS and CDR2 FNYEAQ. The V segment lost 2 bases and the J segment 12 bases; nucleotides outside the gene matches: 11. The chain's CDR3 is CASSLQRTSGGAEGQFF. Written as DNA, the CDR3 is TGTGCCAGCAGCTTACAGAGGACTAGCGGGGGGGCGGAGGGGCAGTTCTTC.

The chain links TRBV30 to TRBJ2-5; D not resolved. Germline CDR1 GTSNPN, CDR2 SVGIG (reference sequence). V lost 2 bases and J 3 bases, leaving 4 bases between the germline ends. The CDR3 is 11 amino acids. CDR3 residues: CAWSPKETQYF. As DNA, the CDR3 is TGTGCCTGGAGTCCGAAAGAGACCCAGTACTTC. Supplemented by reference TRBV30 and TRBJ2-5, the full variable domain reads SQTIHQWPATLVQPVGSPLSLECTVEGTSNPNLYWYRQAAGRGLQLLFYSVGIGQISSEVPQNLSASRPQDRQFILSSKKLLLSDSGFYLCAWSPKETQYFGPGTRLLVL.

The chain has TRBV5-8 and TRBJ1-4, with D possibly being TRBD1 (5 bases). Germline V gives CDR1 SGHTS, CDR2 YDEGEE. V was clipped by 2 bases and J by 5 bases, with 13 bases between them. The CDR3 is made up of 15 amino acids. The CDR3 sequence is CASSFPGRPNEKLFF. The CDR3 DNA reads TGTGCCAGCAGCTTTCCGGGACGACCAAATGAAAAACTGTTTTTT.

The chain is built from TRBV28 and TRBJ2-5; the D gene is possibly TRBD1 (6 bases). The CDR3 has 15 residues. Trimming pared 3 bases from V and 5 bases from J, leaving 16 bases between. The germline CDR1 and CDR2 sequences are MDHEN and SYDVKM. Written as DNA, the CDR3 is TGTGCCAGCAGTTTGAGTCGGCAGGGGATGGAGACCCAGTACTTC. The encoded protein is CASSLSRQGMETQYF.

This clone was seen only once. The chain couples TRBV6-5 to TRBJ1-2; D is ambiguous. Trimming left V 5 bases short and J 5 bases short, with 18 bases between. The CDR3 is 15 amino acids. Germline V gene sequence: CDR1 MNHEY, CDR2 SVGAGI. The CDR3 region has the DNA TGTGCCAGCAGTCAGACGGTGGGAGTTGGGTATGGCTACACCTTC. It specifies CASSQTVGVGYGYTF.

The genes are TRBV7-2 and TRBJ1-1; 7 bases fit TRBD1. The length of the CDR3 is 14 residues. Germline-derived CDR1 and CDR2 are SGHTA and FQGNSA. V dropped 3 bases and J dropped 5; count of bases not matched to a gene: 6. Here the CDR3 reads CASSFLTGRTEAFF. For the CDR3, the DNA is TGTGCCAGCAGCTTTTTGACAGGGAGGACTGAAGCTTTCTTT. Drawing the rest from reference TRBV7-2 and TRBJ1-1, the complete variable domain is GAGVSQSPSNKVTEKGKDVELRCDPISGHTALYWYRQSLGQGLEFLIYFQGNSAPDKSGLPSDRFSAERTGGSVSTLTIQRTQQEDSAVYLCASSFLTGRTEAFFGQGTRLTVV.

This rearrangement joins TRBV2 to TRBJ1-1, with 7 bases fitting TRBD1. Germline assignment: CDR1 SNHLY and CDR2 FYNNEI. CDR3 length equals 17 residues. V shed 5 bases, J shed 3 bases, and the junction held 15 bases outside the gene matches. The chain's CDR3 is CASSSRQGRITHTEAFF. In nucleotides, the CDR3 is TGTGCCAGCAGTTCCCGACAGGGCCGTATAACGCACACTGAAGCTTTCTTT.

The rearrangement links TRBV7-2 to TRBJ1-2; weak D call: TRBD1 (5 bases). V lost 2 bases to trimming and J lost 6 bases, with 10 bases between them. Germline V CDR1 and CDR2: SGHTA, FQGNSA. The CDR3 is 13 amino acids. The CDR3: CASSLMGRDGYTF. CDR3 sequence (DNA): TGTGCCAGCAGCTTAATGGGCAGGGATGGCTACACCTTC. Looking up the rest from reference TRBV7-2 and TRBJ1-2 gives the full variable domain: GAGVSQSPSNKVTEKGKDVELRCDPISGHTALYWYRQSLGQGLEFLIYFQGNSAPDKSGLPSDRFSAERTGGSVSTLTIQRTQQEDSAVYLCASSLMGRDGYTFGSGTRLTVV.

The chain combines TRBV2 with TRBJ2-7, with D possibly matching TRBD2 (5 bases). Trimming stripped 5 bases from V and 4 bases from J, with 18 bases between. Germline V gives CDR1 SNHLY, CDR2 FYNNEI. The CDR3 spans 15 residues. Written as DNA, the CDR3 is TGTGCCAGCAGTAGCACCGGGATCCGCCTTTACGAGCAGTACTTC. Translating it yields CASSSTGIRLYEQYF.

This chain uses TRBV28 with TRBJ2-7; 9 nucleotides line up with TRBD2. V lost 3 bases and J lost 2; bases outside the gene matches: 8. Germline V CDR1 and CDR2: MDHEN, SYDVKM. The CDR3 has 16 residues. Here the CDR3 reads CASSLGKTSGPYEQYV. In DNA form, the CDR3 reads TGTGCCAGCAGTTTGGGGAAGACTAGCGGACCCTACGAGCAGTACGTC.

CDR3 DNA: TGTGCCAGCCTGAATTACCGCGCCGGGGCCGGCTATGGCTACACCTTC. Protein product: CASLNYRAGAGYGYTF. This sequence joins TRBV7-2 and TRBJ1-2; a possible D gene is TRBD1 (5 bases). V was clipped by 8 bases and J by 4 bases, with 23 bases between them. The CDR3 runs to 16 residues. Germline values: CDR1 SGHTA, CDR2 FQGNSA. The full variable domain, its missing parts supplied by reference TRBV7-2 and TRBJ1-2, is GAGVSQSPSNKVTEKGKDVELRCDPISGHTALYWYRQSLGQGLEFLIYFQGNSAPDKSGLPSDRFSAERTGGSVSTLTIQRTQQEDSAVYLCASLNYRAGAGYGYTFGSGTRLTVV.

The chain uses TRBV6-1 and TRBJ2-3; tentative D call: TRBD2 (5 bases). There are 16 residues in the CDR3. CDR1 and CDR2 from the germline V gene are MNHNS and SASEGT. Trimming pared 2 bases from V and 2 bases from J, leaving 14 bases between. The CDR3 reads CASSEHGGRATDTQYF. CDR3 DNA: TGTGCCAGCAGTGAACATGGAGGCCGAGCCACAGATACGCAGTATTTT.

This chain links TRBV5-6 with TRBJ2-1, with 10 positions matching TRBD2. Trimming took 0 bases from V and 9 from J; bases not matched to a gene: 6. Per the germline V gene, CDR1 is SGHDT and CDR2 is YYEEEE. CDR3 length equals 15 residues. The CDR3 spells CASSLVPGLATEQFF. DNA for the CDR3: TGTGCCAGCAGCTTGGTACCGGGACTAGCGACTGAGCAGTTCTTC.

The chain recombines TRBV16 with TRBJ2-5; TRBD1 matches 9 bases. Germline CDR1 reads KGHSY; CDR2 reads FQNENV. The length of the CDR3 is 14 residues. V gave up 0 bases and J gave up 5 bases; unmatched junction bases: 1. The CDR3 DNA follows: TGTGCCAGCAGCCAATCGGGGACAGGGGAGACCCAGTACTTC. The encoded protein is CASSQSGTGETQYF.

The chain carries TRBV5-8 and TRBJ1-5; D not resolved. This CDR3 contains 12 residues. V dropped 1 base and J dropped 4 bases, with 3 bases sitting between them. The germline V gene encodes CDR1 SGHTS and CDR2 YDEGEE. The CDR3 sequence is CASSLWNQPQHF. The CDR3 DNA sequence: TGTGCCAGCAGCTTGTGGAATCAGCCCCAGCATTTT. Full variable domain (rest looked up from reference TRBV5-8 and TRBJ1-5): EAGVTQSPTHLIKTRGQQATLRCSPISGHTSVYWYQQALGLGLQFLLWYDEGEERNRGNFPPRFSGRQFPNYSSELNVNALELEDSALYLCASSLWNQPQHFGDGTRLSIL.

The chain carries TRBV6-1 and TRBJ1-2; TRBD1 aligns across 8 bases. CDR1 is MNHNS, CDR2 SASEGT, per germline. V was clipped by 7 bases and J by 5 bases; unmatched bases: 9. The CDR3 spans 14 residues. CDR3 amino acids: CASKDRGNRYGYTF. CDR3 nucleotide sequence: TGTGCCAGCAAAGACAGGGGAAACCGGTATGGCTACACCTTC.

This chain joins TRBV6-6 and TRBJ1-5, with 7 bases lining up with TRBD1. Losses at the gene ends were 6 bases for V and 6 bases for J; bases not matched to a gene: 11. Germline assignment: CDR1 MNHNY and CDR2 SVGAGI (reference sequence). This CDR3 spans 15 amino acids. CDR3: CASSYEGAKGQPQHF. CDR3 in DNA: TGTGCCAGCAGCTATGAGGGGGCGAAGGGTCAGCCCCAGCATTTT.

The chain uses TRBV6-5 and TRBJ1-2, with unresolved D. The germline V gene encodes CDR1 MNHEY and CDR2 SVGAGI. This CDR3 comprises 14 residues. The V and J ends lost 5 bases and 5 bases respectively, with 15 bases between them. The CDR3 sequence: CASSILSKGYGYTF. The CDR3 DNA sequence: TGTGCCAGCAGTATTCTTAGCAAGGGTTATGGCTACACCTTC.

This clone was seen a handful of times. This chain joins TRBV5-5 and TRBJ2-4; weak D call: TRBD1 (6 bases). V was trimmed by 2 bases and J by 3 bases, leaving 18 bases between them. Germline CDR1 is SGHKS and CDR2 is YYEKEE (reference sequence). The CDR3 has 17 residues. This chain's CDR3 is CASSLGSRQVVKNIQYF. For the CDR3, the DNA is TGTGCCAGCAGCTTAGGGTCGAGACAGGTGGTCAAAAACATTCAGTACTTC.